Each of the 23 T cell receptor beta chains below was sequenced from the same sample in a study of blood T cell repertoires in COVID-19. Repertoires were generated with immunoSEQ multiplex PCR, while TCRdb's copy carries only in-frame clones and drops some. This table holds 390,000 or so clones, roughly 89% found once. Material: PBMCs or T cells enriched from blood (not recorded which). These receptors all stem from a woman between 50 and 59 years old who had recovered from COVID-19.

This chain joins TRBV12-3 or TRBV12-4 and TRBJ2-5; D is undetermined. The CDR3 extends over 13 amino acids. The V gene lost 5 bases and the J gene lost 2 bases, with 9 bases spanning the gap. CDR3 sequence reads: CASSPTLQETQYF. The CDR3 bases are TGTGCCAGCAGTCCGACTCTTCAAGAGACCCAGTACTTC.

This chain joins TRBV25-1 and TRBJ2-3; TRBD2 might be the D (6 bases). The CDR3 runs 14 residues. Trimming removed 1 base at V and 8 bases at J, with 13 bases between. Looked up from germline, CDR1 is MGHDK and CDR2 is SYGVNS. The CDR3: CASSESAAGRTQYF. The CDR3 DNA reads as TGTGCCAGCAGTGAATCAGCGGCGGGGCGTACGCAGTATTTT.

This chain's CDR3 is CASSLGEALSNQPQHF. The CDR3 nucleotides are TGTGCCAGCAGCTTAGGGGAGGCCTTAAGCAATCAGCCCCAGCATTTT. The genes are TRBV5-6 and TRBJ1-5, with a weak D call TRBD1 (5 bases). The CDR3 contains 16 residues. V lost 2 bases to trimming and J lost 1 base, with 13 bases between them. Per germline, CDR1 SGHDT and CDR2 YYEEEE.

This rearrangement joins TRBV2 to TRBJ2-7; 10 bases are a match to TRBD1. This CDR3 comprises 15 residues. V was clipped by 6 bases and J by 7 bases; unmatched bases: 12. Germline lookup yields CDR1 SNHLY and CDR2 FYNNEI. The CDR3 DNA is TGTGCCAGCAGATCCGACAGGGGGCTTTCTGGGGAGCAGTACTTC. It translates to CASRSDRGLSGEQYF.

The chain is built from TRBV30 and TRBJ1-6; D uncertain. Germline assignment: CDR1 GTSNPN and CDR2 SVGIG (reference sequence). V shed 4 bases and J shed 7 bases, with 20 bases lying between them. CDR3 length: 16 amino acids. CDR3 region: CAWTRGGRNANSPLHF. The CDR3 bases are TGTGCCTGGACACGGGGTGGCAGAAACGCAAATTCACCCCTCCACTTT. Complete variable domain (other parts from reference TRBV30 and TRBJ1-6): SQTIHQWPATLVQPVGSPLSLECTVEGTSNPNLYWYRQAAGRGLQLLFYSVGIGQISSEVPQNLSASRPQDRQFILSSKKLLLSDSGFYLCAWTRGGRNANSPLHFGNGTRLTVT.

The chain uses TRBV7-9 and TRBJ1-5; D unclear. The CDR3 is 12 residues long. Trimming removed 5 bases at V and 9 bases at J, with 11 bases between. The germline V gene has CDR1 SEHNR and CDR2 FQNEAQ (reference sequence). CDR3 residues: CASSPGLGPQHF. The CDR3 coding sequence is TGTGCCAGCAGCCCGGGTTTAGGGCCCCAGCATTTT.

The chain couples TRBV12-3 or TRBV12-4 to TRBJ1-1; a possible D gene is TRBD1 (6 bases). The V gene lost 6 bases and the J gene lost 6 bases, with 11 bases spanning the gap. The CDR3 contains 12 residues. This CDR3 reads CASRPRGPEAFF. The DNA of the CDR3 is TGTGCCAGCAGACCCAGGGGTCCTGAAGCTTTCTTT.

The chain is built from TRBV19 and TRBJ2-5; 8 bases line up with TRBD2. The germline V gene has CDR1 LNHDA and CDR2 SQIVND (reference sequence). Germline trimming cut 8 bases from V and 5 bases from J; bases unmatched to any gene: 7. The CDR3 loop spans 13 amino acids. The CDR3 protein is CASSGTRQETQYF. The CDR3 nucleotides are TGTGCCAGTTCCGGGACTAGGCAGGAGACCCAGTACTTC. The variable domain in full, with the rest retrieved from reference TRBV19 and TRBJ2-5, is DGGITQSPKYLFRKEGQNVTLSCEQNLNHDAMYWYRQDPGQGLRLIYYSQIVNDFQKGDIAEGYSVSREKKESFPLTVTSAQKNPTAFYLCASSGTRQETQYFGPGTRLLVL.

The chain employs TRBV29-1 and TRBJ1-2; 7 bases agree with TRBD1. This CDR3 is 14 amino acids long. Germline CDR1 SQVTM, CDR2 ANQGSEA. Losses at the gene ends were 7 bases for V and 8 bases for J; bases not matched to a gene: 16. The CDR3 loop is CSAGTDSGFGGYTF. The CDR3 DNA is TGCAGCGCAGGGACAGACAGCGGTTTTGGGGGCTACACCTTC.

This chain connects TRBV11-3 to TRBJ2-3; TRBD1 might be the D (6 bases). Trimming removed 3 bases at V and 9 bases at J, with 13 bases between. Germline V gives CDR1 SGHNT, CDR2 YENEEA. CDR3 size: 13 residues. This CDR3 is CASSLDSTATQYF. CDR3 sequence (DNA): TGTGCCAGCAGCTTGGACAGTACGGCAACGCAGTATTTT.

The chain joins TRBV6-5 to TRBJ1-5, with D possibly matching TRBD1 (6 bases). The germline V and J ends were trimmed by 7 bases and 7 bases, with 14 bases remaining between them. Germline V gene sequence: CDR1 MNHEY, CDR2 SVGAGI. The CDR3 runs 13 residues. In DNA form, the CDR3 reads TGTGCCAGCAATCACAGGGAGTCCCAGCCCCAGCATTTT. This encodes CASNHRESQPQHF.

The chain uses TRBV28 and TRBJ2-3, with TRBD2 matching over 11 bases. The ends lost 3 bases at V and 0 bases at J; junction bases unmatched: 8. Germline CDR1 reads MDHEN; CDR2 reads SYDVKM. This CDR3 is built from 18 residues. For the CDR3, the DNA is TGTGCCAGCAGTTTGCGGCTAGCGGGGGGCTCGAGCACAGATACGCAGTATTTT. This gives the protein CASSLRLAGGSSTDTQYF.

The chain employs TRBV6-5 and TRBJ2-3; no reliable D call. Looked up from germline, CDR1 is MNHEY and CDR2 is SVGAGI. The CDR3 is made up of 14 amino acids. The V end lost 5 bases, the J end lost 4 bases, and 13 bases lay between the germline ends. The CDR3 sequence is CASSPPARADTQYF. The CDR3 nucleotides read TGTGCCAGCAGTCCCCCCGCCCGGGCAGATACGCAGTATTTT.

The chain recombines TRBV5-4 with TRBJ2-7; 8 bases fit TRBD1. The germline CDR1 and CDR2 sequences are SGHNT and YYREEE (reference sequence). The V and J ends lost 2 bases and 3 bases, in that order; junction bases with no gene match: 7. The CDR3 extends over 15 amino acids. CDR3 amino acids: CASSFRDRLNYEQYF. CDR3 coding DNA: TGTGCCAGCAGCTTCCGGGACAGGCTAAACTACGAGCAGTACTTC.

This clone has just one count. The V gene is TRBV12-3 or TRBV12-4, the J gene TRBJ2-7, with D tentatively TRBD1 (6 bases). The length of the CDR3 is 12 residues. V lost 5 bases and J lost 3, with 8 bases in between. The CDR3 DNA sequence: TGTGCCAGCAGTAGCAGGGGCTACGAGCAGTACTTC. Translated, it gives CASSSRGYEQYF.

CDR3 coding DNA: TGCAGTGCTAGTACCCAGACGACGTCGGGTGGCTACACCTTC. This gives the protein CSASTQTTSGGYTF. This chain uses TRBV20-1 with TRBJ1-2; D not certain. Per the germline V gene, CDR1 is DFQATT and CDR2 is SNEGSKA (reference sequence). V was pared by 3 bases and J by 7 bases, with 18 bases between. The CDR3 is 14 residues long.

This chain joins TRBV30 and TRBJ1-5; unclear D gene. This CDR3 contains 13 residues. The V gene lost 2 bases and the J gene lost 5 bases, with 10 bases spanning the gap. Germline V gives CDR1 GTSNPN, CDR2 SVGIG (reference sequence). DNA for the CDR3: TGTGCCTGGAGTAGGGAGACGGATCAGCCCCAGCATTTT. This sequence encodes CAWSRETDQPQHF.

This clone was recorded only once. The V call is TRBV5-1, the J call TRBJ2-7, with 7 bases lining up with TRBD2. The germline V gene has CDR1 SGHRS and CDR2 YFSETQ. V gave up 0 bases and J gave up 3 bases; unmatched junction bases: 6. The CDR3 sequence is 15 residues long. DNA of the CDR3: TGCGCCAGCAGCTTGGAAGCTAGCGGCCTCTACGAGCAGTACTTC. As protein: CASSLEASGLYEQYF.

The V gene is TRBV3-1 (or the pseudogene TRBV3-2), the J gene TRBJ1-6; no clear D. Trimming removed 1 base from V and 0 bases from J, with 7 bases in between. This CDR3 is built from 16 residues. Germline V gene sequence: CDR1 LGHDT, CDR2 YNNKEL (reference sequence). CDR3: CASSQGRVSYNSPLHF. CDR3 in DNA: TGTGCCAGCAGCCAAGGAAGAGTCTCCTATAATTCACCCCTCCACTTT.

The chain joins TRBV5-8 to TRBJ1-5; unclear D gene. CDR1 and CDR2 from the germline V gene are SGHTS and YDEGEE. The germline V and J ends were trimmed by 0 bases and 6 bases, with 13 bases remaining between them. The CDR3 has 15 amino acids. The CDR3 DNA is TGTGCCAGCAGCTTGGGTGGGAGATTCACTCAGCCCCAGCATTTT. This gives the protein CASSLGGRFTQPQHF. The full variable domain, in which reference TRBV5-8 and TRBJ1-5 provide the parts outside the CDR3, is EAGVTQSPTHLIKTRGQQATLRCSPISGHTSVYWYQQALGLGLQFLLWYDEGEERNRGNFPPRFSGRQFPNYSSELNVNALELEDSALYLCASSLGGRFTQPQHFGDGTRLSIL.

The count of this clone is one. The chain has TRBV5-1 and TRBJ2-3, with 9 bases fitting TRBD1. This CDR3 is built from 17 residues. V lost 0 bases, J lost 0 bases, and 5 bases stayed unmatched. The germline V gene encodes CDR1 SGHRS and CDR2 YFSETQ. The DNA for the CDR3 is TGCGCCAGCAGCTTGGGGGACAGGGTAACTAGCACAGATACGCAGTATTTT. This encodes CASSLGDRVTSTDTQYF.

CDR3: CASSYLRGTDGYTF. DNA for the CDR3: TGTGCCAGCAGTTACCTTCGGGGGACAGATGGCTACACCTTC. V usage is TRBV6-5 and J usage is TRBJ1-2, with 7 positions matching TRBD1. This CDR3 contains 14 residues. V was clipped by 2 bases and J by 6 bases; unmatched bases: 6. Germline CDR1 and CDR2: MNHEY and SVGAGI.

The V call is TRBV6-2 or TRBV6-3, the J call TRBJ2-5, with 11 nucleotides matching TRBD2. V lost 4 bases to trimming and J lost 6 bases; unmatched junction nucleotides: 4. CDR3 length: 14 amino acids. Looked up from germline, CDR1 is MNHEY and CDR2 is SVGEGT. CDR3 DNA sequence: TGTGCCAGCAGTTCCTCTAGCGGGGGGAAGACCCAGTACTTC. As protein: CASSSSSGGKTQYF.